This T cell receptor beta chain was obtained from a study of PD-L1 blockade in urothelial cancer. The CDR3 length is 14 residues. The V gene's germline CDR1 is MNHEY and CDR2 SMNVEV (reference sequence). Trimming cost V 5 bases and J 3 bases; bases outside gene matches: 5. The time point was: pretreatment peripheral blood. Synthetic templates analogous to TCR were spiked into all PCRs individually. Generated by immunoSEQ multiplex PCR, the TCRdb table keeps only in-frame clones and is missing some. The sample holds over 75,000 clones, about 89% seen once. This chain uses TRBV27 with TRBJ1-2; 8 positions agree with TRBD1. The receptor was isolated from a woman of 80 years or more with urothelial cancer. Sequenced material: PBMCs, taken around atezolizumab (anti-PD-L1) treatment. The CDR3 sequence is CASSPGGAYYGYTF. CDR3 DNA: TGTGCCAGCAGTCCAGGGGGCGCGTACTATGGCTACACCTTC.